This T cell receptor beta chain was recorded in a study of CD8 T cells in ankylosing spondylitis. Broader study findings: There were earlier reports of some motif variants in reactive arthritis synovial fluid and blood. As reported, disease-linked clones showed significant enrichment in matched ankylosing spondylitis synovial fluid. Seemingly characteristic of ankylosing spondylitis blood was a TCR beta motif consisting of roughly 8 highly homologous variants. Relatively scarce in peripheral blood, disease-linked clones were CD8+.

Molecular-barcoded quantitative 5'-RACE produced these TCR beta libraries. One entry per CDR3 protein results from TCRdb running MiXCR on the 5' RACE reads. The repertoire holds around 770,000 distinct CDR3 sequences, with roughly 19% as singletons. Worth noting for this clonotype: No antigen is known for it.

Sequenced sample: blood, either unsorted or a sorted T cell fraction (not recorded which). This clonotype originated in a male donor with ankylosing spondylitis.

The CDR3 here is CASSRMVGRGIETQYF. DNA for the CDR3: TGCGCCAGCAGCCGGATGGTGGGCAGGGGAATCGAGACCCAGTACTTC. This rearrangement joins TRBV4-1 to TRBJ2-5, with D perhaps matching TRBD1 (6 bases). V lost 4 bases and J lost 5, with 20 bases in between. Germline V gene sequence: CDR1 MGHRA, CDR2 YSYEKL. The CDR3 has 16 residues.